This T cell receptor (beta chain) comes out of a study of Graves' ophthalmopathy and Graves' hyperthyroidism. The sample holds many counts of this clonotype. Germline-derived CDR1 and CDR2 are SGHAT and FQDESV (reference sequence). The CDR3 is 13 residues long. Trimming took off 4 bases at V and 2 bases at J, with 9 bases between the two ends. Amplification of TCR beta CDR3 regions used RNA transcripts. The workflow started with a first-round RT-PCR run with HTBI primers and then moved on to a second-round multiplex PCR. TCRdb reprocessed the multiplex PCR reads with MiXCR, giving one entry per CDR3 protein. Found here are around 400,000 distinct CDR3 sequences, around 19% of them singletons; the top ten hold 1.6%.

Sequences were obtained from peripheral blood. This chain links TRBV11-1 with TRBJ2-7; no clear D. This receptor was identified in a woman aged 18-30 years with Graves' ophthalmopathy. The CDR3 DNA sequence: TGTGCCAGCAGCTGGCAAGGAGCCTACGAGCAGTACTTC. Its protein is CASSWQGAYEQYF.